This TCR beta chain came from a study of blood T cell repertoires in COVID-19. Sequenced by immunoSEQ multiplex PCR; TCRdb stores in-frame clones only, minus some. The repertoire consists of about 480,000 clones, with roughly nine tenths occurring once and the leading ten covering 7.5% to 9%. Patients in Seattle were enrolled during active infection, then followed longitudinally. CDR1 and CDR2 (germline): MNHEY, SMNVEV (reference sequence). This CDR3 has 13 residues. V gave up 7 bases and J gave up 8 bases, with 15 bases separating them. V is TRBV27 and J is TRBJ2-4; D is perhaps TRBD2 (6 bases). Sequencing input: peripheral blood. The sequence derives from a woman in her fifties or sixties with COVID-19, enrolled during active disease. CDR3 sequence: CASKGNWGDIQYF. CDR3 sequence (DNA): TGTGCCAGCAAGGGCAACTGGGGGGACATTCAGTACTTC.